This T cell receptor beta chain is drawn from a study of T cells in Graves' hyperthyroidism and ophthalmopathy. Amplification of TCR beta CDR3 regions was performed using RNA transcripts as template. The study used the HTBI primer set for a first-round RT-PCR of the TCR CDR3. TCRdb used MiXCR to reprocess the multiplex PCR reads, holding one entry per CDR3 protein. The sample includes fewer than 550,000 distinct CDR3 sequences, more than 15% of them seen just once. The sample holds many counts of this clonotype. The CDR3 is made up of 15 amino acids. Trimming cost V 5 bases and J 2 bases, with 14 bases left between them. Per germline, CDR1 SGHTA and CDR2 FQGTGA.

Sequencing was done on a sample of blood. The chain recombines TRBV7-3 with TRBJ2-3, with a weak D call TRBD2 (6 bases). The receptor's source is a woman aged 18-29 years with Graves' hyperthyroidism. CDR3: CASSLQRADTDTQYF. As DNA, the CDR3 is TGTGCCAGCAGCCTTCAGCGGGCTGACACAGATACGCAGTATTTT.